The 29 T cell receptor beta chains given below trace back to one sample, sequenced in a study of PD-L1 blockade in urothelial cancer. Here immunoSEQ multiplex PCR was the method, and the copy in TCRdb shows in-frame clones only, minus some. The sample lists around 45,000 clones; approximately 83% were seen once. Documented time point: peripheral blood 6 weeks after treatment start. The sequenced sample was PBMCs, obtained around atezolizumab (anti-PD-L1) treatment. Every receptor here comes from a man aged 55-75 years with urothelial cancer.

This clone was recorded a few times. The chain employs TRBV6-1 and TRBJ1-6; a weak D match, TRBD1 (6 bases). The CDR3 is 17 amino acids. V lost 2 bases to trimming and J lost 10 bases, with 21 bases between them. The germline V gene has CDR1 MNHNS and CDR2 SASEGT. CDR3 nucleotide sequence: TGTGCCAGCAGTGAAATGGGCAGGGGCTCGGGGTACTCACCCCTCCACTTT. Protein: CASSEMGRGSGYSPLHF.

The chain joins TRBV4-1 to TRBJ2-1; 9 bases agree with TRBD1. There are 15 residues in the CDR3. V shed 5 bases, J shed 1 base, and the junction held 3 bases outside the gene matches. CDR1 and CDR2 from the germline V gene are MGHRA and YSYEKL. The DNA for the CDR3 is TGCGCCAGCAGCTTGGGACAGGGATCCTACAATGAGCAGTTCTTC. This translates into CASSLGQGSYNEQFF.

This clone appeared a single time. The chain combines TRBV2 with TRBJ2-1; 10 positions agree with TRBD2. Germline assignment: CDR1 SNHLY and CDR2 FYNNEI. J gave up 0 bases and V 6 bases, and 5 bases lay outside the gene matches. The CDR3 runs 16 residues. Here the CDR3 reads CASSHRTSGSYNEQFF. For the CDR3, the DNA is TGTGCCAGCAGCCATAGGACTAGCGGCTCCTACAATGAGCAGTTCTTC.

A single count supports this clone. The rearrangement links TRBV6-4 to TRBJ1-5, with D unclear. V lost 2 bases and J lost 0, with 20 bases in between. The CDR3 has 19 amino acids. Germline values: CDR1 MRHNA, CDR2 SNTAGT. The CDR3 nucleotides read TGTGCCAGCAGTGACCAGTCGGGTCTTCCCCCAAATAGCAATCAGCCCCAGCATTTT. Translation gives CASSDQSGLPPNSNQPQHF.

The chain has TRBV25-1 and TRBJ2-7; perhaps TRBD2 as D (6 bases). The V gene's germline CDR1 is MGHDK and CDR2 SYGVNS. The CDR3 has 13 residues. Trimming left V 10 bases short and J 3 bases short, with 16 bases between. CDR3 amino acids: CATGGPGNYEQYF. For the CDR3, the DNA is TGTGCCACCGGGGGACCAGGGAACTACGAGCAGTACTTC.

This clone was counted a single time. V is TRBV27 and J is TRBJ1-2; 8 nucleotides align to TRBD1. Germline-derived CDR1 and CDR2 are MNHEY and SMNVEV (reference sequence). The CDR3 is 14 residues long. Trimming cost V 5 bases and J 6 bases; bases outside gene matches: 8. CDR3 in amino acids: CASSPQDRGHGYTF. The CDR3, as DNA: TGTGCCAGCAGTCCTCAAGACAGGGGCCATGGCTACACCTTC.

The V and J genes are TRBV5-1 and TRBJ1-4, with 9 bases matching TRBD1. V was clipped by 7 bases and J by 3 bases; unmatched bases: 16. Germline loops: CDR1 SGHRS, CDR2 YFSETQ. The CDR3 length is 18 residues. CDR3 loop: CASQLSGTGSFPNEKLFF. The CDR3 DNA reads TGCGCCAGCCAACTATCCGGGACAGGGAGTTTCCCTAATGAAAAACTGTTTTTT. The whole variable domain, remainder taken from reference TRBV5-1 and TRBJ1-4, is KAGVTQTPRYLIKTRGQQVTLSCSPISGHRSVSWYQQTPGQGLQFLFEYFSETQRNKGNFPGRFSGRQFSNSRSEMNVSTLELGDSALYLCASQLSGTGSFPNEKLFFGSGTQLSVL.

In its sample, this clone was seen a few times. The chain has TRBV7-9 and TRBJ2-2; perhaps TRBD2 as D (5 bases). Trimming took off 3 bases at V and 6 bases at J, with 14 bases between the two ends. This CDR3 contains 15 residues. Per germline, CDR1 SEHNR and CDR2 FQNEAQ (reference sequence). The CDR3 region has the DNA TGTGCCAGCAGCTTGACCACTTTGGGAGCCGGGGAGCTGTTTTTT. This encodes CASSLTTLGAGELFF. Together with reference TRBV7-9 and TRBJ2-2, the CDR3 gives the full variable domain: DTGVSQNPRHKITKRGQNVTFRCDPISEHNRLYWYRQTLGQGPEFLTYFQNEAQLEKSRLLSDRFSAERPKGSFSTLEIQRTEQGDSAMYLCASSLTTLGAGELFFGEGSRLTVL.

CDR3 DNA sequence: TGTGCCTGGACGACAGGTTCAATCCCCAATGAGCAGTTCTTC. It codes for CAWTTGSIPNEQFF. The chain carries TRBV30 and TRBJ2-1; TRBD1 is a possible D gene (6 bases). CDR3 size: 14 residues. CDR1 is GTSNPN, CDR2 SVGIG, per germline (reference sequence). V lost 4 bases and J lost 6, with 16 bases in between. Combining the CDR3 with reference TRBV30 and TRBJ2-1 gives the whole variable domain SQTIHQWPATLVQPVGSPLSLECTVEGTSNPNLYWYRQAAGRGLQLLFYSVGIGQISSEVPQNLSASRPQDRQFILSSKKLLLSDSGFYLCAWTTGSIPNEQFFGPGTRLTVL.

The rearrangement uses TRBV30 and TRBJ2-5; the D gene is possibly TRBD2 (6 bases). The CDR3 consists of 12 residues. The V gene lost 2 bases and the J gene lost 5 bases, with 9 bases spanning the gap. In germline, CDR1 is GTSNPN, CDR2 SVGIG (reference sequence). As DNA, the CDR3 is TGTGCCTGGAGTACTAGCTTCGAGACCCAGTACTTC. Translation gives CAWSTSFETQYF.

V and J are TRBV4-1 and TRBJ2-6; TRBD1 might be the D (5 bases). Germline V lookup: CDR1 MGHRA, CDR2 YSYEKL. CDR3 length equals 18 residues. V lost 0 bases and J lost 0, with 12 bases in between. CDR3 region: CASSQDTRQSSGANVLTF. The CDR3 DNA reads as TGCGCCAGCAGCCAAGACACCAGACAGAGCTCTGGGGCCAACGTCCTGACTTTC.

About this clone: No DNA is shown, since the ends of the CDR3 on it are uncertain; the CDR3 is the one TCRdb lists. This chain joins TRBV27 and TRBJ2-3; TRBD2, the table's D call, lacks a check against the DNA. Germline loops: CDR1 MNHEY, CDR2 SMNVEV (reference sequence). The CDR3 length is 19 residues, termini included. Here the CDR3 reads CVPAAPCGSLMGSTDTQYF.

This sequence joins TRBV5-1 and TRBJ2-2; TRBD1 aligns across 9 bases. The CDR3 sequence is 15 residues long. V dropped 4 bases and J dropped 1; count of bases not matched to a gene: 2. Germline V gives CDR1 SGHRS, CDR2 YFSETQ. The DNA of the CDR3 is TGCGCCAGCAGCGAGGGACAGGGGAACACCGGGGAGCTGTTTTTT. It translates to CASSEGQGNTGELFF.

The chain joins TRBV4-2 to TRBJ2-7; 11 bases fit TRBD1. Germline-derived CDR1 and CDR2 are LGHNA and YNFKEQ. After removal of 0 bases from V and 1 base from J, the junction contained 8 bases not matched to a gene. The CDR3 covers 18 residues. CDR3 DNA sequence: TGTGCCAGCAGCCAAGACGTCAGGGACAGGGGGAGTTCCTACGAGCAGTACTTC. Protein product: CASSQDVRDRGSSYEQYF.

The chain employs TRBV6-1 and TRBJ2-5; the match to TRBD2 covers 13 bases. CDR3 length equals 15 residues. Losses at the gene ends were 6 bases for V and 5 bases for J; bases not matched to a gene: 6. Germline V lookup: CDR1 MNHNS, CDR2 SASEGT. The CDR3 coding sequence is TGTGCCAGCAGATATCCGGGACTAGCGGGGGAGACCCAGTACTTC. It is translated as CASRYPGLAGETQYF.

V gene TRBV6-1 combines with J gene TRBJ2-7; the match to TRBD1 covers 8 bases. V lost 8 bases, J lost 6 bases, and 9 bases stayed unmatched. CDR3 length: 13 residues. CDR1 and CDR2 from the germline V gene are MNHNS and SASEGT. CDR3 DNA sequence: TGTGCCAGCGCGACGACAGGGGCGGGCGAGCAGTACTTC. Protein sequence: CASATTGAGEQYF.

This clone was seen a handful of times. The chain links TRBV30 to TRBJ1-3; D is ambiguous. Per germline, CDR1 GTSNPN and CDR2 SVGIG (reference sequence). This CDR3 is built from 15 residues. V shed 5 bases and J shed 4 bases, with 18 bases lying between them. The CDR3 protein is CAWGFTPAGGNTIYF. In DNA form, the CDR3 reads TGTGCCTGGGGTTTTACTCCCGCAGGCGGAAACACCATATATTTT.

This chain links TRBV25-1 with TRBJ1-5; 8 bases line up with TRBD1. J gave up 0 bases and V 3 bases, and 4 bases lay outside the gene matches. Germline CDR1 and CDR2: MGHDK and SYGVNS. The CDR3 extends over 16 amino acids. In nucleotides, the CDR3 is TGTGCCAGCAGTGACCGGACAGGGAATAGCAATCAGCCCCAGCATTTT. Translating it yields CASSDRTGNSNQPQHF.

The V gene is TRBV30, the J gene TRBJ1-1; 7 nucleotides align to TRBD1. The V segment lost 7 bases and the J segment 3 bases; nucleotides outside the gene matches: 8. The CDR3 is 13 residues long. CDR1 and CDR2 (germline): GTSNPN, SVGIG (reference sequence). The CDR3 loop reads CASQGERDTEAFF. The DNA for the CDR3 is TGTGCCTCCCAGGGGGAGAGGGACACTGAAGCTTTCTTT.

This chain joins TRBV5-1 and TRBJ2-2, with 8 bases lining up with TRBD1. V lost 3 bases, J lost 3 bases, and 4 bases stayed unmatched. The CDR3 contains 15 residues. Germline-derived CDR1 and CDR2 are SGHRS and YFSETQ. The CDR3 is CASSSQTGDTGELFF. Here the CDR3 DNA reads TGCGCCAGCAGCTCCCAGACAGGGGACACCGGGGAGCTGTTTTTT.

V and J are TRBV28 and TRBJ1-5, with 8 bases that match TRBD1. V shed 3 bases, J shed 7 bases, and the junction held 8 bases outside the gene matches. This CDR3 has 15 amino acids. In germline, CDR1 is MDHEN, CDR2 SYDVKM. The CDR3 protein is CASSLMTGVGQPQHF. CDR3 sequence (DNA): TGTGCCAGCAGTTTGATGACAGGGGTCGGCCAGCCCCAGCATTTT.

This clone was seen just once. The chain links TRBV5-5 to TRBJ1-6; 8 bases are a match to TRBD1. The junction had 3 bases not matched to a gene; V was cut back by 4 bases and J by 3 bases. CDR3 size: 15 residues. Germline V gives CDR1 SGHKS, CDR2 YYEKEE (reference sequence). Written as DNA, the CDR3 is TGTGCCAGCAGCCTTGGACAGGGCTATAATTCACCCCTCCACTTT. Its translation is CASSLGQGYNSPLHF. Full variable domain (rest looked up from reference TRBV5-5 and TRBJ1-6): DAGVTQSPTHLIKTRGQQVTLRCSPISGHKSVSWYQQVLGQGPQFIFQYYEKEERGRGNFPDRFSARQFPNYSSELNVNALLLGDSALYLCASSLGQGYNSPLHFGNGTRLTVT.

The CDR3 region has the DNA TGTGCCAGCGTTATAGAGAACACCGGGGAGCTGTTTTTT. It is translated as CASVIENTGELFF. J is TRBJ2-2 and V is TRBV2; no clear D gene. V was pared by 8 bases and J by 1 base, with 8 bases between. Germline CDR1 and CDR2: SNHLY and FYNNEI. The CDR3 length is 13 residues.

The V and J genes are TRBV5-1 and TRBJ2-1, with TRBD2 matching over 13 bases. This CDR3 region has 16 residues. Trimming at V came to 4 bases and at J to 7 bases, leaving 8 bases not matched to a gene. Germline V gives CDR1 SGHRS, CDR2 YFSETQ. In DNA form, the CDR3 reads TGCGCCAGCAGCCCGTTAACTAGCGGGGGGGCGAATGAGCAGTTCTTC. Amino acids: CASSPLTSGGANEQFF. The whole variable domain, filled in from reference TRBV5-1 and TRBJ2-1, reads KAGVTQTPRYLIKTRGQQVTLSCSPISGHRSVSWYQQTPGQGLQFLFEYFSETQRNKGNFPGRFSGRQFSNSRSEMNVSTLELGDSALYLCASSPLTSGGANEQFFGPGTRLTVL.

The rearrangement links TRBV4-1 to TRBJ1-1; weak D call: TRBD1 (6 bases). CDR1 is MGHRA and CDR2 is YSYEKL in the germline V gene. Trimming took 0 bases from V and 5 from J, leaving 7 bases between them. The CDR3 consists of 13 residues. The CDR3 DNA reads as TGCGCCAGCAGCCAAGACAGGGGAACTGAAGCTTTCTTT. It specifies CASSQDRGTEAFF.

This chain links TRBV6-6 with TRBJ1-5; D possibly corresponds to TRBD1 (6 bases). Trimming stripped 4 bases from V and 2 bases from J, with 15 bases between. This CDR3 contains 16 residues. Germline CDR1 MNHNY, CDR2 SVGAGI (reference sequence). The CDR3 DNA follows: TGTGCCAGCAGTTTCTCCGAGGGGGACGGCAATCAGCCCCAGCATTTT. Translating gives CASSFSEGDGNQPQHF.

V gene TRBV19 combines with J gene TRBJ1-5; 10 bases fit TRBD1. The CDR3 is made up of 16 amino acids. V dropped 0 bases and J dropped 4; count of bases not matched to a gene: 3. Germline lookup yields CDR1 LNHDA and CDR2 SQIVND (reference sequence). The CDR3 protein is CASSIERTGGNQPQHF. CDR3 sequence (DNA): TGTGCCAGTAGTATAGAAAGGACAGGGGGGAATCAGCCCCAGCATTTT. Looking up the rest from reference TRBV19 and TRBJ1-5 gives the full variable domain: DGGITQSPKYLFRKEGQNVTLSCEQNLNHDAMYWYRQDPGQGLRLIYYSQIVNDFQKGDIAEGYSVSREKKESFPLTVTSAQKNPTAFYLCASSIERTGGNQPQHFGDGTRLSIL.

This clone appeared a single time. V and J are TRBV10-3 and TRBJ2-5; a possible D gene is TRBD2 (7 bases). Germline lookup yields CDR1 ENHRY and CDR2 SYGVKD. The CDR3 extends over 13 amino acids. Trimming pared 10 bases from V and 2 bases from J, leaving 14 bases between. Here the CDR3 DNA reads TGTGCCACCGGACGGGGGGCGCAAGAGACCCAGTACTTC. As protein: CATGRGAQETQYF.

This clone has more than one count but fewer than ten. V usage is TRBV11-2 and J usage is TRBJ2-5; TRBD1 matches 7 bases. This CDR3 region has 13 residues. V dropped 5 bases and J dropped 7; count of bases not matched to a gene: 7. In germline, CDR1 is SGHAT, CDR2 FQNNGV. The CDR3: CASSARQGGTQYF. The CDR3 DNA is TGTGCCAGCAGCGCCCGACAGGGCGGGACCCAGTACTTC.